The present T cell receptor (beta chain) was sequenced within a study of T cells in Graves' hyperthyroidism and ophthalmopathy. Turning to the study itself: Blood was drawn when the patient was first diagnosed and still untreated. Study findings and constraints: The blood repertoire included most of the expanded thyroid clonotypes above 0.001.

The investigators amplified TCR beta CDR3 regions from RNA transcripts. When the TCR CDR3 underwent first-round RT-PCR, the HTBI primer set was used. TCRdb called the multiplex PCR reads again in MiXCR, with one record for every CDR3 protein. This sample yields around 300,000 distinct CDR3 sequences, of which about 20% are seen a single time; about 60% belongs to the top ten. V gave up 0 bases and J gave up 2 bases, with 12 bases separating them. Germline V CDR1 and CDR2: SGHKS, YYEKEE (reference sequence). This CDR3 has 15 amino acids. The study left out patients who had uncontrolled infection, other autoimmune disease, pregnancy or lactation. PBMCs stemmed from less than 13 ml fresh peripheral blood. At least ten counts were recorded for this clonotype. No antigen is known for it.

This clonotype was sampled from a man aged 30 to 45 with Graves' ophthalmopathy. The V and J genes are TRBV5-5 and TRBJ2-7; D possibly corresponds to TRBD2 (6 bases). Sequencing was performed on blood. This CDR3 is CASSLGPSETYEQYF. The CDR3 DNA follows: TGTGCCAGCAGCTTGGGCCCTAGCGAGACCTACGAGCAGTACTTC.